This entry is about one T cell receptor beta chain. What this receptor recognizes is not known. The sample holds no much larger clone one base away, and base qualities are not on file. This specimen belongs to a study of CD8+CD57+ T cells in acquired aplastic anemia listed by TCRdb under 2018. In the study overall: A mean of approximately 3 ug of DNA, ranging from roughly 0.19 to 27.4 ug, was extracted from sorted CD4+ and CD8+ cells. CD8+CD57+ expansion was defined as frequency above the mean frequency observed in healthy subjects. What the authors observed across the whole study: Some 30 CD8+ CDR3 sequences were found to be shared between patients and controls, but these sequences appeared to be highly expressed in patients and within the immunodominant clones of the patients. No significant difference in CD8+ Simpson's diversity was found between patients and healthy controls (P=0.060).

CDR1 SQVTM and CDR2 ANQGSEA are derived from the germline V gene. The junction shows trimming of 6 bases on V and 6 bases on J, and the gene matches do not reach 7 bases of it. The CDR3 sequence holds 14 residues, the cysteine and phenylalanine included. The CDR3 DNA has 42 bases and is translated from base 1. The patients picked for sequencing were ones in whom flow cytometry had shown an expansion of CD8+CD57+ cells. Severe acquired aplastic anemia was diagnosed in all patients according to International Study of Aplastic Anemia and Agranulocytosis and Camitta criteria. At the time blood was sampled, none of the patients had received any therapy. In this study, sorted CD4+ and CD8+ T cells from the blood of healthy subjects and of severe aplastic anemia patients had their TCR repertoires deep-sequenced. Patients were enrolled under clinicaltrials.gov protocols 00001620, 01623167, 00001397, 00071045, 00081523 and 00961064 in the USA. Ficoll-Paque density gradient centrifugation was used to isolate peripheral blood mononuclear cells. Before DNA was extracted, CD4+ and CD8+ T cells were sorted using either FACS or magnetic beads.

Profiling of TCR beta VDJ combinations and CDR3 sequences used genomic DNA as the template. An Illumina HiSeq 2000 was used for TCR repertoire sequencing. As for how the authors treated the data: Repertoires were assessed using TRBV/TRBJ rearrangement plots, CDR3 size and DJ length profiles, and Simpson's diversity index. Whichever DNA sequence was most abundant in the deep sequencing data was defined as the immunodominant clone. CDR3 amino acid sequences were screened for sharing across subjects and compared with published repertoires and the VDJdb database. The public reads were reprocessed in TCRdb via fastp at Q25 and MiXCR, keeping in-frame beta chains. Each CDR3 protein appears once, grouped with its most common genes and DNA. TCRdb, not the original authors, processed these V and J calls. This sample holds about 240,000 distinct CDR3 sequences; about 44% were observed only once. 7% to 9.5% of the sample rests with the top ten.

The sequence is built from TRBV29-1 and TRBJ2-7, with 14 junctional bases fitting TRBD2. Sequencing input: sorted CD4+, CD8+, or CD8+CD57+ T cells (not recorded which) from PBMCs. The sequence was obtained from a human donor with aplastic anemia. The CDR3 region reads CSVSSGTSGSEQYF. The nucleotide sequence is given as TGCAGCGTCAGCTCCGGGACTAGCGGGAGCGAGCAGTACTTC.